This TCR beta chain was observed in a study of T cell responses to AZD1222 COVID-19 vaccine. Germline V gene lookup returns CDR1 LNHDA and CDR2 SQIVND (reference sequence). The CDR3 contains 16 residues. The junction had 9 bases not matched to a gene; V was cut back by 4 bases and J by 6 bases. Using immunoSEQ multiplex PCR, the repertoire was profiled, and TCRdb retains in-frame clones only, with some absent. The top ten hold around 10% of the sample, which has roughly 100,000 clones, 88% seen once. V and J are TRBV19 and TRBJ2-2; 9 bases line up with TRBD1. The source of this sequence is an adult in good health. Material: peripheral blood, obtained on day 0 of AZD1222 vaccination. The CDR3 spells CASSRPPDRGAGELFF. The CDR3, as DNA: TGTGCCAGTAGTAGGCCCCCGGACAGGGGAGCCGGGGAGCTGTTTTTT.